These 14 T cell receptor beta chains share one sample of origin, sequenced in a study of cytomegalovirus exposure and HLA in healthy donors. Both 60 Vbeta primers and 13 Jbeta primers went into the PCR. Sequencing was performed with immunoSEQ multiplex PCR; in TCRdb, only in-frame clones are kept and a portion is missing. The profile shows 150,000 to 200,000 clones, 75% to 80% of them singletons. The sequenced sample consisted of PBMCs. The source of these receptors is a woman between 50 and 59 years old in good health and CMV-seropositive.

The chain links TRBV18 to TRBJ2-7, with 11 bases identical to TRBD1. This CDR3 is 15 amino acids long. CDR1 and CDR2 from the germline V gene are KGHSH and LQKENI. V gave up 3 bases and J gave up 3 bases; unmatched junction bases: 4. The CDR3 DNA is TGTGCCAGCTCACCTGGACAGGGGGCGTACTACGAGCAGTACTTC. Protein: CASSPGQGAYYEQYF. Complete variable domain (other parts from reference TRBV18 and TRBJ2-7): NAGVMQNPRHLVRRRGQEARLRCSPMKGHSHVYWYRQLPEEGLKFMVYLQKENIIDESGMPKERFSAEFPKEGPSILRIQQVVRGDSAAYFCASSPGQGAYYEQYFGPGTRLTVT.

This chain connects TRBV4-1 to TRBJ2-1, with D possibly matching TRBD1 (5 bases). V dropped 0 bases and J dropped 2 bases, with 14 bases sitting between them. The CDR3 spans 17 residues. CDR1 and CDR2 (germline): MGHRA, YSYEKL. In DNA form, the CDR3 reads TGCGCCAGCAGCCAAGAAAGGGCGGTGGACACCTACAATGAGCAGTTCTTC. Translated: CASSQERAVDTYNEQFF.

The chain combines TRBV7-2 with TRBJ2-6; D is possibly TRBD1 (5 bases). V was clipped by 0 bases and J by 7 bases, with 22 bases between them. CDR3 size: 19 residues. CDR1 is SGHTA, CDR2 FQGNSA, per germline. The CDR3 here is CASSLAGRALVARANVLTF. The CDR3 DNA is TGTGCCAGCAGCTTAGCCGGCAGGGCCCTGGTCGCGAGAGCCAACGTCCTGACTTTC. The full variable domain, with the rest looked up from reference TRBV7-2 and TRBJ2-6, is GAGVSQSPSNKVTEKGKDVELRCDPISGHTALYWYRQSLGQGLEFLIYFQGNSAPDKSGLPSDRFSAERTGGSVSTLTIQRTQQEDSAVYLCASSLAGRALVARANVLTFGAGSRLTVL.

The chain couples TRBV2 to TRBJ2-3; TRBD1 might be the D (5 bases). The CDR3 loop spans 12 amino acids. From germline, CDR1 is SNHLY and CDR2 FYNNEI. Trimming left V 8 bases short and J 2 bases short, with 8 bases between. The CDR3 is CASQDTTDTQYF. The CDR3, as DNA: TGTGCCAGCCAGGACACCACAGATACGCAGTATTTT.

This rearrangement joins TRBV19 to TRBJ2-1, with TRBD1 as a possible D gene (6 bases). Germline V CDR1 and CDR2: LNHDA, SQIVND (reference sequence). This CDR3 has 13 residues. V was pared by 5 bases and J by 7 bases, with 12 bases between. The CDR3 DNA is TGTGCCAGTAGTCGAACAGGGACAAATGAGCAGTTCTTC. It yields the protein CASSRTGTNEQFF.

The chain employs TRBV27 and TRBJ1-5, with a possible D match to TRBD1 (6 bases). With 0 bases removed from V and 2 bases from J, the gap between germline ends came to 8 bases. Per germline, CDR1 MNHEY and CDR2 SMNVEV (reference sequence). The length of the CDR3 is 15 residues. The CDR3 nucleotides are TGTGCCAGCAGTTTATCGTGGGGGCGCAATCAGCCCCAGCATTTT. Its protein is CASSLSWGRNQPQHF.

This chain links TRBV4-1 with TRBJ2-5, with 8 positions matching TRBD1. The germline gives CDR1 MGHRA, CDR2 YSYEKL. With 5 bases clipped from V and 5 bases from J, the junction kept 4 bases outside the gene matches. The CDR3 spans 13 residues. CDR3 bases: TGCGCCAGCAGCTTCCGGACAGGGGAGACCCAGTACTTC. Translating it yields CASSFRTGETQYF.

The V call is TRBV6-5, the J call TRBJ2-5, with D hard to call. Germline CDR1 is MNHEY and CDR2 is SVGAGI. Trimming left V 6 bases short and J 3 bases short, with 11 bases between. The length of the CDR3 is 13 residues. The CDR3: CASRPTIEETQYF. The CDR3 nucleotides read TGTGCCAGCAGGCCTACGATAGAAGAGACCCAGTACTTC.

This clone showed up just a few times. The CDR3 sequence is CASREQGATDTQYF. The CDR3 DNA sequence: TGTGCCAGCCGAGAACAGGGGGCTACAGATACGCAGTATTTT. This chain links TRBV6-1 with TRBJ2-3; TRBD1 matches at 9 bases. In germline, CDR1 is MNHNS, CDR2 SASEGT. The CDR3 spans 14 residues. Trimming took 8 bases from V and 3 from J; bases not matched to a gene: 6.

This chain joins TRBV6-6 and TRBJ1-1; 8 bases match TRBD1. Germline V CDR1 and CDR2: MNHNY, SVGAGI (reference sequence). V shed 7 bases and J 1 base; nucleotides not matched to a gene: 8. This CDR3 spans 15 amino acids. The chain's CDR3 is CASIISDRANTEAFF. In nucleotides, the CDR3 is TGTGCCAGCATTATATCGGACAGGGCGAACACTGAAGCTTTCTTT.

The chain recombines TRBV4-2 with TRBJ2-1, with TRBD2 matching 9 bases. The CDR3 is 18 residues long. With 0 bases clipped from V and 7 bases from J, the junction kept 13 bases outside the gene matches. Germline loops: CDR1 LGHNA, CDR2 YNFKEQ. CDR3 residues: CASSQDHSWVAGENEQFF. The CDR3 DNA reads as TGTGCCAGCAGCCAAGATCACTCCTGGGTAGCGGGAGAAAATGAGCAGTTCTTC.

The rearrangement joins TRBV29-1 to TRBJ1-2; weak D call: TRBD1 (5 bases). Germline V gene sequence: CDR1 SQVTM, CDR2 ANQGSEA. CDR3 length: 15 amino acids. Trimming stripped 3 bases from V and 3 bases from J, with 17 bases between. The CDR3 protein is CSVDVGQGRYYGYTF. Here the CDR3 DNA reads TGCAGCGTTGATGTCGGGCAGGGCAGGTACTATGGCTACACCTTC. Full variable domain (remainder filled in from reference TRBV29-1 and TRBJ1-2): SAVISQKPSRDICQRGTSLTIQCQVDSQVTMMFWYRQQPGQSLTLIATANQGSEATYESGFVIDKFPISRPNLTFSTLTVSNMSPEDSSIYLCSVDVGQGRYYGYTFGSGTRLTVV.

The rearrangement uses TRBV4-2 and TRBJ2-7; 9 nucleotides match TRBD2. This CDR3 has 15 amino acids. CDR1 and CDR2 from the germline V gene are LGHNA and YNFKEQ. V lost 1 base and J lost 4; bases outside the gene matches: 5. In nucleotides, the CDR3 is TGTGCCAGCAGCCAAGGACTAGCGGAAATGTACGAGCAGTACTTC. It specifies CASSQGLAEMYEQYF.

This clone was detected only once. The chain recombines TRBV2 with TRBJ2-7, with 11 nucleotides matching TRBD1. The CDR3 covers 16 residues. Germline CDR1 SNHLY, CDR2 FYNNEI. V dropped 8 bases and J dropped 2; count of bases not matched to a gene: 11. For the CDR3, the DNA is TGTGCCAGCCGGAACCCGGGACAGGGGGGCCCCTACGAGCAGTACTTC. It is translated as CASRNPGQGGPYEQYF. Supplemented by reference TRBV2 and TRBJ2-7, the full variable domain reads EPEVTQTPSHQVTQMGQEVILRCVPISNHLYFYWYRQILGQKVEFLVSFYNNEISEKSEIFDDQFSVERPDGSNFTLKIRSTKLEDSAMYFCASRNPGQGGPYEQYFGPGTRLTVT.